This T cell receptor (beta chain) comes out of a study of Ad26.COV2.S vaccination and SARS-CoV-2 variants (dated by TCRdb to 2020 to 2022). Notes on the research overall: Donors in the vaccine arm were drawn from COV1001, a multicentre, randomized, double-blind, placebo-controlled phase I-IIa trial testing Ad26.COV2.S in healthy adults. Ad26.COV2.S was given intramuscularly at 5x10^10 or 1x10^11 viral particles, as a single shot or as two shots 56 days apart. TCRbeta repertoire sequencing was used to assess the specificity and breadth of SARS-CoV-2-reactive T cell receptors after Ad26.COV2.S vaccination. The TCR-sequenced set comprised about 32 samples: some 20 Ad26.COV2.S vaccine recipients, 5 placebo recipients and 8 SARS-CoV-2 convalescent individuals. Trial participants were randomized into five groups of five, in which low-dose or high-dose Ad26.COV2.S was given once or twice, or placebo was given on both occasions. Throughout the experiments and outcome assessment, investigators stayed blinded to trial group allocation. What the work shows at the level of the full study, not this receptor alone: The study was not powered for comparison of responses between vaccine doses or regimens. After vaccination, substantial breadth of spike-specific CD8+ and CD4+ T cell responses was reported. Compared with placebo recipients, Ad26.COV2.S recipients showed higher spike-specific TCR breadth (P = 0.0014). Vaccine and placebo recipients had comparable non-spike TCR breadth, which fits with the vaccine containing only spike. The authors noted that total T cell responses may have been underestimated by the TCR breadth and depth analyses.

The immunoSEQ Assay was the method used to sequence TCRbeta CDR3 regions. After extraction, genomic DNA underwent amplification by bias-controlled multiplex PCR, followed by high-throughput sequencing. As for the original processing: Collapsing and filtering of sequences were performed to quantify the absolute abundance of each unique TCRbeta CDR3 region. T cell fraction was estimated by normalization of TCRbeta template counts to usable DNA, with usable DNA being measured through amplification of reference genes present in all nucleated cells. Repertoire TCRs were annotated as SARS-CoV-2-specific when V gene, CDR3 amino acid sequence and J gene were exactly matched to a known reactive TCR set. The reference SARS-CoV-2 TCR set came from MIRA and was filtered for enrichment in COVID-19-positive ImmuneCODE repertoires, removing public or cross-reactive TCRs. Based on the MIRA antigens, annotated TCRs were further analysed at the level of specific ORF or position within ORF. Depth was the summed frequency of annotated unique rearrangements, while breadth was defined as annotated unique rearrangements over total unique productive rearrangements. Two-sided Wilcoxon rank-sum tests were applied when comparing TCR breadth between groups. Here the immuneACCESS table is served through TCRdb, limited to in-frame sequences with V and J called. Missing clones are a known gap in these copies; in checked studies unresolved V genes cover under half, and the rest lacks a known reason. V and J calls and clone size come straight from that table; D and trimming were deduced from the DNA. Recorded for this sample are roughly 700,000 clones; about 89% of them occurred a single time. The top ten hold approximately 1.5% of the sample.

The meaning of the sample's treatment or condition label: 15 to 20 received Ad26.COV2.S at low or high dose, single or two shots; 5 received placebo; per-sample allocation not given. For vaccine and placebo recipients, repertoires were sequenced using samples collected on day 63 after the first injection. Cohort 1b enrolled about two dozen adults aged 18-55 years at a single site in Boston, USA, between 29 July and 7 August 2020. Ad26.COV2.S consisted of a replication-incompetent adenovirus type 26 vector by which a prefusion-stabilized SARS-CoV-2 spike protein from the original Wuhan strain was expressed. As for this clone: Its antigen remains unidentified. It has no much larger one-base neighbor in the sample; base qualities were not kept.

After removal of 5 bases from V and 15 bases from J, the junction retains 13 bases not matched to a gene. The cysteine opens and the phenylalanine closes a CDR3 of 14 amino acids. Here the CDR3 DNA is all that survives: 42 bases in frame from base 1. The germline V gene provides CDR1 MNHEY and CDR2 SVGAGI. The sequence was obtained from a person between 18 and 65 years old who received the Ad26.COV2.S COVID-19 vaccine or a placebo. Sequencing used peripheral blood, obtained in a trial of Ad26.COV2.S vaccine versus placebo. Recombination connected TRBV6-5 to TRBJ2-1, with 10 junctional bases fitting TRBD2. The DNA is TGTGCCAGCAGTCTAGCGGGGGCCTTGCCCCGTCTGTTCTTC. The resulting protein is CASSLAGALPRLFF.